This T cell receptor (beta chain) was captured in a study of blood T cell repertoires in COVID-19. Study context: Sources were T cells, B-cell-depleted T cells, or PBMCs; the material itself was cDNA or gDNA.

Repertoires were generated with immunoSEQ multiplex PCR, while TCRdb's copy carries only in-frame clones and drops some. This table has a few hundred thousand clones, approximately 87% appearing once. The CDR3 is 12 residues long. V trimming: 6 bases; J trimming: 6 bases; junction bases outside the gene matches: 2. Germline CDR1 reads KGHSH; CDR2 reads LQKENI. The source of this sequence is a man in his sixties who had recovered from COVID-19. The rearrangement links TRBV18 to TRBJ2-1; the match to TRBD2 covers 7 bases. Sequenced sample: peripheral blood. The CDR3 region has the DNA TGTGCCAGCTCTCGGACTAGCAATGAGCAGTTCTTC. Amino acid sequence: CASSRTSNEQFF. The whole variable domain, filled in from reference TRBV18 and TRBJ2-1, reads NAGVMQNPRHLVRRRGQEARLRCSPMKGHSHVYWYRQLPEEGLKFMVYLQKENIIDESGMPKERFSAEFPKEGPSILRIQQVVRGDSAAYFCASSRTSNEQFFGPGTRLTVL.